The clone carrying this T cell receptor (beta chain) showed up just once. Its antigen is not known. This sample was included in a study of Ad26.COV2.S vaccination and SARS-CoV-2 variants. At the level of the study: Donor was assigned to the Ad26.COV2.S arm of trial COV1001.

General study points: Placebo and vaccine recipients had non-spike TCR breadth that was similar.

Treatment here: 15 to 20 received Ad26.COV2.S at low or high dose, single or two shots; 5 received placebo; per-sample allocation not given. Day 63 after the first vaccine or placebo injection was the time point for sampling. An adult aged 18-55 years in Boston served as the donor. Germline assignment: CDR1 SGHNT and CDR2 YYREEE (reference sequence). J lost 10 bases, V lost 5 bases, and 14 bases had no gene match. The CDR3 consists of 16 residues. Profiling relied on immunoSEQ multiplex PCR, and the TCRdb table lists in-frame clones only, not all of them. The table records about 390,000 clones, over 80% of them present only once.

This receptor was identified in a person between 18 and 59 years old who received the Ad26.COV2.S COVID-19 vaccine or a placebo. V and J are TRBV5-4 and TRBJ1-6, with TRBD1 matching 8 bases. The sample in question was peripheral blood, obtained in a trial of Ad26.COV2.S vaccine versus placebo. CDR3 sequence reads: CASSKGRTGQSSPLHF. The DNA for the CDR3 is TGTGCCAGCAGTAAAGGACGGACAGGGCAAAGCTCACCCCTCCACTTT.